The clone carrying this T cell receptor (beta chain) was recorded at least ten times. Its specificity is unknown. The data are from a study of neurological immune-mediated disorders. Study-wide findings and caveats: As far as clinical or MRI features were concerned, none was associated with the multiple sclerosis repertoire cluster.

Regarding time point: longitudinal time-point 3. V shed 3 bases, J shed 7 bases, and the junction held 2 bases outside the gene matches. CDR3 length: 14 amino acids. The germline gives CDR1 SGHRS, CDR2 YFSETQ. TCRdb fed the 5' RACE reads into MiXCR, producing one record per CDR3 protein. This table holds under 100,000 distinct CDR3 sequences, about 4.5% found once. This chain connects TRBV5-1 to TRBJ2-1; 12 positions agree with TRBD2. The source of this sequence is an older woman with multiple sclerosis. Sequenced: PBMCs. As DNA, the CDR3 is TGCGCCAGCAGCTCTAGCGGGGGGGTGAATGAGCAGTTCTTC. Protein: CASSSSGGVNEQFF.